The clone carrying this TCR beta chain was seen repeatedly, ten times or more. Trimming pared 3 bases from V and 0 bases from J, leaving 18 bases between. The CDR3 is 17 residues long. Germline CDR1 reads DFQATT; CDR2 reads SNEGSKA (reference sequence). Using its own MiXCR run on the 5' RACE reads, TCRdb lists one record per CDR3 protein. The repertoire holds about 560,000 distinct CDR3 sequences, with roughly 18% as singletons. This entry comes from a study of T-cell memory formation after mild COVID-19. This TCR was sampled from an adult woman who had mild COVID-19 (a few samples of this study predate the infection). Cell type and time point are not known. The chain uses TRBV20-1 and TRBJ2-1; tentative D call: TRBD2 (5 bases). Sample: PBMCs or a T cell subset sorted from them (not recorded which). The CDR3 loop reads CSASGGPIASSYNEQFF. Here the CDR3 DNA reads TGCAGTGCTAGCGGCGGGCCGATAGCTAGCTCCTACAATGAGCAGTTCTTC.